Described below is a single T cell receptor (beta chain) sequence and its context. Antigen: not known. This entry comes from a study of cytomegalovirus exposure and HLA in healthy donors. Findings and limits, study-wide: Confirmation was obtained in vitro that a few CMV-associated chains are specific for CMV antigens. Both high specificity and high sensitivity reportedly marked the classifier's diagnosis of cytomegalovirus status.

The CDR3 loop spans 15 amino acids. Germline V lookup: CDR1 MNHNS, CDR2 SASEGT. V was pared by 1 base and J by 4 bases, with 6 bases of the junction left unmatched. Produced via immunoSEQ multiplex PCR; TCRdb's table is partial and in-frame only. Of 120,000 to 150,000 clones in the sample, around 90% are singletons; the top ten hold less than 5.5%. Sequencing input: PBMCs. This sequence joins TRBV6-1 and TRBJ1-2, with 7 positions matching TRBD1. The receptor comes from a man aged 18 to 30 in good health and CMV-seropositive. The CDR3 sequence is CASSEVGTVLYGYTF. CDR3 nucleotides: TGTGCCAGCAGTGAAGTCGGGACAGTTCTCTATGGCTACACCTTC.